This T cell receptor (beta chain) was identified in a study of shared clonotypes between healthy human individuals. Sequenced by immunoSEQ multiplex PCR; TCRdb stores in-frame clones only, minus some. Of about 2 million clones listed, 90% to 95% were seen once; the top ten hold 0.1% to 0.15%. Germline assignment: CDR1 KGHSH and CDR2 LQKENI. After removal of 3 bases from V and 9 bases from J, the junction contained 8 bases not matched to a gene. This CDR3 contains 14 residues. The rearrangement links TRBV18 to TRBJ1-5, with 7 bases lining up with TRBD1. The source is a man aged 18 to 29 in good health. Sequenced: naive CD4+ T cells sorted from blood. Sample subset: CD45RA+ positively selected. In DNA, the CDR3 is TGTGCCAGCTCACCGGGACAGCCGCCCTGGCCCCAGCATTTT. Residues: CASSPGQPPWPQHF. The full variable domain, its missing parts supplied by reference TRBV18 and TRBJ1-5, is NAGVMQNPRHLVRRRGQEARLRCSPMKGHSHVYWYRQLPEEGLKFMVYLQKENIIDESGMPKERFSAEFPKEGPSILRIQQVVRGDSAAYFCASSPGQPPWPQHFGDGTRLSIL.